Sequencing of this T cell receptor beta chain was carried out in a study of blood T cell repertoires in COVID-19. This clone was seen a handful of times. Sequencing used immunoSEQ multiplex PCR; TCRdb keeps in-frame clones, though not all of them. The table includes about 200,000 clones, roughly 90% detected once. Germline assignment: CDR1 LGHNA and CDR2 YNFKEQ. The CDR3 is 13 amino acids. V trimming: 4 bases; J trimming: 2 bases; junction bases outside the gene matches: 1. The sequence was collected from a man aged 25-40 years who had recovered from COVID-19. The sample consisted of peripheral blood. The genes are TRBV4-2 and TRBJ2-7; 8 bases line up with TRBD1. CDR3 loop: CASSPGQAYEQYF. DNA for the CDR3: TGTGCCAGCAGCCCGGGACAGGCCTACGAGCAGTACTTC.